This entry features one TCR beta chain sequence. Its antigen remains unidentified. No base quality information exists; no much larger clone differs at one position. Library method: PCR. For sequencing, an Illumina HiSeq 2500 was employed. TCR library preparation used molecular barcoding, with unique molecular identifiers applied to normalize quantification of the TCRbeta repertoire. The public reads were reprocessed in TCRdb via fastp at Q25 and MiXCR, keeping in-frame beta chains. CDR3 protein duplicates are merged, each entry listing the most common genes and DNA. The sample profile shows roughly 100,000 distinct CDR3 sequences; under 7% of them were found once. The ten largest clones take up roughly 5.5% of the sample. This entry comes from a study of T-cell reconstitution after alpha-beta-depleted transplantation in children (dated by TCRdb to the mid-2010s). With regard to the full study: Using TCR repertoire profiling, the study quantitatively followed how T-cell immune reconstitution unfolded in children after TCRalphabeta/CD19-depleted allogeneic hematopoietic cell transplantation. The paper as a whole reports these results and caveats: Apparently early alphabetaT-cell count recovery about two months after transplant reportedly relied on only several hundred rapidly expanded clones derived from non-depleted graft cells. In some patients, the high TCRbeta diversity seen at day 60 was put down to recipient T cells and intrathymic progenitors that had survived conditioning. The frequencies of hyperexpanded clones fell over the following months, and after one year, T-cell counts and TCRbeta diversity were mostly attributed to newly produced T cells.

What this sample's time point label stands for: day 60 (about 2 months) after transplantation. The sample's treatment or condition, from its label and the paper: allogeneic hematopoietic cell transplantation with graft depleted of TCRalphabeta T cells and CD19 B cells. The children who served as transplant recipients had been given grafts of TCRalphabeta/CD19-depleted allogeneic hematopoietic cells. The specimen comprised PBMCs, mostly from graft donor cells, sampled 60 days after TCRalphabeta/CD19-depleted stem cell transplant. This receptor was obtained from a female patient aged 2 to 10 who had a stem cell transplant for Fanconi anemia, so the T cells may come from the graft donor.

The CDR3 here reads CAFCLPGQGVYNEQFF. The nucleotide sequence reads TGTGCCTTCTGTTTGCCGGGACAGGGTGTTTACAATGAGCAGTTCTTC. Recombination joined TRBV2 with TRBJ2-1; 9 central nucleotides agree with TRBD1. Germline trimming amounts to 11 bases on V and 4 bases on J, with 15 as the count of junction bases outside the gene matches. The CDR3 goes from the cysteine to the phenylalanine over 16 residues. Of the read, only the CDR3 DNA is kept; its 48 bases are in frame from base 1. Per the germline V gene, SNHLY is the CDR1 and FYNNEI is the CDR2.